The T cell receptor (beta chain) described here comes from a study of cytotoxic CD8 clonotypes in ibrutinib-treated CLL. The overall study: The cohort had 10 to 12 relapsed/refractory and fewer than 16 treatment-naive patients, fewer than 18 IGHV unmutated. Treatment had run for a median roughly eleven months, range 6 to 36, when response samples were taken.

Broader study findings: Treatment saw public clonotypes, which were uncommon, either contract or stay stable.

The V gene's germline CDR1 is SGHRS and CDR2 YFSETQ. The CDR3 consists of 14 residues. V shed 0 bases and J shed 3 bases, with 10 bases lying between them. The repertoire was sequenced with immunoSEQ multiplex PCR; TCRdb's copy has only in-frame clones and lacks some. The sample comprises tens of thousands of clones, roughly four fifths of which are singletons, and more than 7% rests with the top ten. In the case of this clone: Its antigen is undetermined.

The sequence was collected from a human donor with chronic lymphocytic leukemia. The source material was PBMCs, sampled before ibrutinib treatment. This chain connects TRBV5-1 to TRBJ2-7; the D gene is possibly TRBD2 (6 bases). Here the CDR3 DNA reads TGCGCCAGCAGCTTGGGGGGAGGTGGCTACGAGCAGTACTTC. As protein: CASSLGGGGYEQYF.